This T cell receptor beta chain was recorded in a study of T cell changes during pregnancy in multiple sclerosis. Germline V gene sequence: CDR1 MNHEY, CDR2 SMNVEV (reference sequence). The V gene end was trimmed by 3 bases and the J gene end by 10 bases; junction bases not matched to a gene: 4. The CDR3 length is 13 residues. Profiled with immunoSEQ multiplex PCR; TCRdb holds only in-frame clones, not every one. The data contain roughly 79,000 clones, 90% to 95% of them singletons. This TCR came from a female donor with multiple sclerosis, enrolled in a pregnancy study. The chain recombines TRBV27 with TRBJ1-1; TRBD1 agrees at 11 bases. This specimen consisted of CD4+ T cells from peripheral blood mononuclear cells, obtained before pregnancy. The CDR3 DNA reads TGTGCCAGCAGTTTGGACAGGGGGCTGCGAGCTTTCTTT. This gives the protein CASSLDRGLRAFF.